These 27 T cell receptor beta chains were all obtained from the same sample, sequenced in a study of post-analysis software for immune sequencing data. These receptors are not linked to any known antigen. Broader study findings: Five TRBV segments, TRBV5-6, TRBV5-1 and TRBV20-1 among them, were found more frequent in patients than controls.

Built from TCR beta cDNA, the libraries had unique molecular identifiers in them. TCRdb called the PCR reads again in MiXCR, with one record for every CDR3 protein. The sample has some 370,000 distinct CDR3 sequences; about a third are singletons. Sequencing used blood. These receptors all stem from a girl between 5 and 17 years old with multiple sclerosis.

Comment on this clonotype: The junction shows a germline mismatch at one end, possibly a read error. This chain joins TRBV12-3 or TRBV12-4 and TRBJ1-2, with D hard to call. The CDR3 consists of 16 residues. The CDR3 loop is CASSSGSGLSSYGHTF. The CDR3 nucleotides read TGTGCCAGCAGTTCGGGGTCCGGGCTTTCATCCTATGGCCACACCTTC.

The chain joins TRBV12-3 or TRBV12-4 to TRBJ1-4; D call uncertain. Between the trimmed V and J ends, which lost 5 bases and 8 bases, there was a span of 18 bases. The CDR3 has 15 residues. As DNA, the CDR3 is TGTGCCAGCAGTCCACCTCGGGGAGCGGGCGAAAAACTGTTTTTT. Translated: CASSPPRGAGEKLFF.

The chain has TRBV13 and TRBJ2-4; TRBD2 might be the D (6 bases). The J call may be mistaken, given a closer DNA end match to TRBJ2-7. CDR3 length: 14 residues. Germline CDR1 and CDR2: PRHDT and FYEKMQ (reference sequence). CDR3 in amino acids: CASSLGGEAYEQYF. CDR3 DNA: TGTGCCAGCAGCTTAGGGGGGGAGGCCTACGAGCAGTACTTC.

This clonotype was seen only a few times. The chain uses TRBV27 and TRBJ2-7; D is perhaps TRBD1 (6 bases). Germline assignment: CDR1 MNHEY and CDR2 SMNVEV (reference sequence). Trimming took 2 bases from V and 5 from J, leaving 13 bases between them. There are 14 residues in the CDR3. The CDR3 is CASSLVGGRDEQYF. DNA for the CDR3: TGTGCCAGCAGTTTAGTTGGGGGCAGGGACGAGCAGTACTTC.

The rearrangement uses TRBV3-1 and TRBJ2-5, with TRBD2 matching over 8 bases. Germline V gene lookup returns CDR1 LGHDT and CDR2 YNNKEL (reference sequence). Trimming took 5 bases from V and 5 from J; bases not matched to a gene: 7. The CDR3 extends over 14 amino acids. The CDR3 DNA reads TGTGCCAGCAGCTCAATAGCGGGGCGGGAGACCCAGTACTTC. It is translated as CASSSIAGRETQYF.

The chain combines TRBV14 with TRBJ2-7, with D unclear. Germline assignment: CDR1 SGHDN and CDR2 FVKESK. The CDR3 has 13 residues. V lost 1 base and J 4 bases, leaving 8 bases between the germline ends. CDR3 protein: CASSQVLFYEQYF. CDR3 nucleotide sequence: TGTGCCAGCAGCCAAGTTTTGTTTTACGAGCAGTACTTC. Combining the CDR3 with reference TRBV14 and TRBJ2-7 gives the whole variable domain EAGVTQFPSHSVIEKGQTVTLRCDPISGHDNLYWYRRVMGKEIKFLLHFVKESKQDESGMPNNRFLAERTGGTYSTLKVQPAELEDSGVYFCASSQVLFYEQYFGPGTRLTVT.

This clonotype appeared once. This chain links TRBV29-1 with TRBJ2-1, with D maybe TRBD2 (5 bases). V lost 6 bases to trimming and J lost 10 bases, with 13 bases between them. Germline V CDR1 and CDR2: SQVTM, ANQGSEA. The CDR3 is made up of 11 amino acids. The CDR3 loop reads CSVERETEQFF. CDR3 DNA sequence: TGCAGCGTCGAGAGGGAAACAGAGCAGTTCTTC.

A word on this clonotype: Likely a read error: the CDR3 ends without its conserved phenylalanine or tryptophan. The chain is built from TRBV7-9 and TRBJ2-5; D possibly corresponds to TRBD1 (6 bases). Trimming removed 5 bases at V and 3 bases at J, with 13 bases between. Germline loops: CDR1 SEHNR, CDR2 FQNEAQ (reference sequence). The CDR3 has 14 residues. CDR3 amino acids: CASSHEGQKETQYV. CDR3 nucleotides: TGTGCCAGCAGCCATGAAGGACAGAAAGAGACCCAGTACGTC.

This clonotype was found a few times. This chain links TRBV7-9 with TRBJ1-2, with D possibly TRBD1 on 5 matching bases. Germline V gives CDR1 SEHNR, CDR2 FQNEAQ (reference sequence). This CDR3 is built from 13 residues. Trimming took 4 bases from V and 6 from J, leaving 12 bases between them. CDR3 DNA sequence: TGTGCCAGCAGCTCGGGGGGAGGGGATGGCTACACCTTC. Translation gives CASSSGGGDGYTF.

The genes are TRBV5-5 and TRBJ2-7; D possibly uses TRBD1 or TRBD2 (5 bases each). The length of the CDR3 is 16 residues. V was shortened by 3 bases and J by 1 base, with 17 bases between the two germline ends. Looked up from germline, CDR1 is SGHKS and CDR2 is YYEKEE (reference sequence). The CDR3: CASSSFPGRESYEQYF. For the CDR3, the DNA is TGTGCCAGCAGCTCGTTCCCGGGCAGGGAGTCCTACGAGCAGTACTTC.

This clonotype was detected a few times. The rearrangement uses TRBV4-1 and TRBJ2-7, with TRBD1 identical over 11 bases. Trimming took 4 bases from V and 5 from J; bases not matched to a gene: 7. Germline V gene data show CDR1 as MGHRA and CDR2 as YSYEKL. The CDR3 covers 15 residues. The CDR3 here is CASSRGQGAMDEQYF. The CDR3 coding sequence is TGCGCCAGCAGCCGAGGACAGGGGGCGATGGACGAGCAGTACTTC.

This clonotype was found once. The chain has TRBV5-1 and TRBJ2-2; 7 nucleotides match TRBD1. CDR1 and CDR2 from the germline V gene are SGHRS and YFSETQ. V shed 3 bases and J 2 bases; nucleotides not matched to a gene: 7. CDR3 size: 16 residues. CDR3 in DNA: TGCGCCAGCAGCTCGGGACAGACTTTTAACACCGGGGAGCTGTTTTTT. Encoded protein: CASSSGQTFNTGELFF.

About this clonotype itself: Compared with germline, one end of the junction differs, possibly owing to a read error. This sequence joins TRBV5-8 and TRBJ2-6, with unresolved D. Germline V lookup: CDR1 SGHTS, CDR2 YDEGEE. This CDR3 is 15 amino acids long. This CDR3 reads CVSSFRGRGANVLTF. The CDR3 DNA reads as TGTGTCAGCAGCTTTCGTGGGCGTGGGGCCAACGTCCTGACTTTC.

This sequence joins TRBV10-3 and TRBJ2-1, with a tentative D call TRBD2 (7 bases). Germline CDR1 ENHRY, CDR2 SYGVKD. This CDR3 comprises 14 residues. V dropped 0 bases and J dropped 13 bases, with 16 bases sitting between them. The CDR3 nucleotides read TGTGCCATCAGTGAGTCGGGGGGGCCGGAGACCCAGTTCTTC. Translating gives CAISESGGPETQFF.

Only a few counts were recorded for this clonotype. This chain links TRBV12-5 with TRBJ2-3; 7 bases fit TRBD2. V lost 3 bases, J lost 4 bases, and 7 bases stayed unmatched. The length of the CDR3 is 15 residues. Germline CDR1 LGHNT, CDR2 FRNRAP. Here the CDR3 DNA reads TGTGCTAGTGGTTTAAGCGGGGAGAGTGCAGATACGCAGTATTTT. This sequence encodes CASGLSGESADTQYF.

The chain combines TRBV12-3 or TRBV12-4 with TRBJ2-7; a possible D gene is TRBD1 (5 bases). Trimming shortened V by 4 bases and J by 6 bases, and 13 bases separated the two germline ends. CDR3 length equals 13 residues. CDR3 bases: TGTGCCAGCAGTTCCGGACAAGGGATCGAGCAGTACTTC. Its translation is CASSSGQGIEQYF.

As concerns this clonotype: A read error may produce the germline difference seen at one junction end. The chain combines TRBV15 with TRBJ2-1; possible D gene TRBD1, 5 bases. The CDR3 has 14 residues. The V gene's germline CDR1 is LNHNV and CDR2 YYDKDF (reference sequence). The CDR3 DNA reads TGCGCCACCAGCAGAGATCTGACAGACAATGAGCAGTTCTTC. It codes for CATSRDLTDNEQFF.

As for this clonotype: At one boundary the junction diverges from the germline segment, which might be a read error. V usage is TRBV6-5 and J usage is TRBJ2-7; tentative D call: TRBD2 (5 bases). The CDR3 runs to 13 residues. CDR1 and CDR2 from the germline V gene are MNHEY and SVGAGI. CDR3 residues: CVSSLRVSYEQYF. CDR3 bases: TGTGTCAGCAGTTTGAGGGTCTCCTACGAGCAGTACTTC.

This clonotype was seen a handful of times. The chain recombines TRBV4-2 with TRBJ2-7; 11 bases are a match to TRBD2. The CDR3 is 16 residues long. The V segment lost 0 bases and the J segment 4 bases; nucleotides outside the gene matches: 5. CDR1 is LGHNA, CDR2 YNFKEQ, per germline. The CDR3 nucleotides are TGTGCCAGCAGCCAAGAATTAGCGGGGGGGCTTTACGAGCAGTACTTC. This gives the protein CASSQELAGGLYEQYF.

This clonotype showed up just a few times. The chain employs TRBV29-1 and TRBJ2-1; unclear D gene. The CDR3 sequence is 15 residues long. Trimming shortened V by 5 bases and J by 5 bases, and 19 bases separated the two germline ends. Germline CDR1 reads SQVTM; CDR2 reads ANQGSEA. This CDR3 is CSVFRMSRRNNEQFF. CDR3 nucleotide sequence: TGCAGCGTTTTCCGGATGTCCCGTAGGAACAATGAGCAGTTCTTC.

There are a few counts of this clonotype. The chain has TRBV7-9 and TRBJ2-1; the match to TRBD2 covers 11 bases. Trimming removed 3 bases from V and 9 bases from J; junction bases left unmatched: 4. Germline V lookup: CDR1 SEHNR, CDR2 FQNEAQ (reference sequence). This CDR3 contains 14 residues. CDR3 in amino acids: CASSFPSGGFEQFF. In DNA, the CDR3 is TGTGCCAGCAGCTTTCCTAGCGGGGGGTTTGAGCAGTTCTTC.

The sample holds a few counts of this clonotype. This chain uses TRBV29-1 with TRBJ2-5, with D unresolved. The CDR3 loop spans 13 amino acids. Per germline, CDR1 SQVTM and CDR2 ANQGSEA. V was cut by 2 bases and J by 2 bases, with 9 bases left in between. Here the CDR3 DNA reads TGCAGCGTTGAATCTCTCAGACAAGAGACCCAGTACTTC. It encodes CSVESLRQETQYF.

This CDR3 reads CAISDDRGLNGTNEKLFF. In DNA, the CDR3 is TGTGCCATCAGTGACGACAGGGGCCTTAACGGGACTAATGAAAAACTGTTTTTT. This chain uses TRBV10-3 with TRBJ1-4; 8 bases agree with TRBD1. This CDR3 region has 18 residues. J lost 2 bases, V lost 3 bases, and 11 bases had no gene match. CDR1 ENHRY and CDR2 SYGVKD come from the germline V gene.

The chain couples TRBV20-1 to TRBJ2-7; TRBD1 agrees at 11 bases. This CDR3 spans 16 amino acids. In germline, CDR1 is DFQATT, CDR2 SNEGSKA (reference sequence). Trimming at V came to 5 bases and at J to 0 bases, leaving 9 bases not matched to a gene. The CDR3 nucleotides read TGCAGTGCTGATCAACTGGGGACAGGGGGCTCCTACGAGCAGTACTTC. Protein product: CSADQLGTGGSYEQYF.

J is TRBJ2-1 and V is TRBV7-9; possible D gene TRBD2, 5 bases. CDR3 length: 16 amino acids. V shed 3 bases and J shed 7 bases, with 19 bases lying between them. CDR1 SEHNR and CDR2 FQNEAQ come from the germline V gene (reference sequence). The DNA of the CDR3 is TGTGCCAGCAGCTTGGTCGCTAGCCCTAGGTGGAATGAGCAGTTCTTC. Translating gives CASSLVASPRWNEQFF.

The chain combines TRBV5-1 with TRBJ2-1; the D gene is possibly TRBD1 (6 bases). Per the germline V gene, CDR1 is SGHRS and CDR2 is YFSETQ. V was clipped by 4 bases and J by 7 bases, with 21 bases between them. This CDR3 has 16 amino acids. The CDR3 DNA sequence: TGCGCCAGCAGCCGATACGGACAGTCCCAAGGGAATGAGCAGTTCTTC. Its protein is CASSRYGQSQGNEQFF. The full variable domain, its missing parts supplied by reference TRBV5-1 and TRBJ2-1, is KAGVTQTPRYLIKTRGQQVTLSCSPISGHRSVSWYQQTPGQGLQFLFEYFSETQRNKGNFPGRFSGRQFSNSRSEMNVSTLELGDSALYLCASSRYGQSQGNEQFFGPGTRLTVL.

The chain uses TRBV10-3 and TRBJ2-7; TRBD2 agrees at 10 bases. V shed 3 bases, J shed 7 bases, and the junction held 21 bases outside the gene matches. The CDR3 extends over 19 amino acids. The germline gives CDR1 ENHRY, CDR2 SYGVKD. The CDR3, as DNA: TGTGCCATCAGTGATATCCCGGGTAATCCAGCGGGGGGGTACAATGAGCAGTACTTC. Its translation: CAISDIPGNPAGGYNEQYF.